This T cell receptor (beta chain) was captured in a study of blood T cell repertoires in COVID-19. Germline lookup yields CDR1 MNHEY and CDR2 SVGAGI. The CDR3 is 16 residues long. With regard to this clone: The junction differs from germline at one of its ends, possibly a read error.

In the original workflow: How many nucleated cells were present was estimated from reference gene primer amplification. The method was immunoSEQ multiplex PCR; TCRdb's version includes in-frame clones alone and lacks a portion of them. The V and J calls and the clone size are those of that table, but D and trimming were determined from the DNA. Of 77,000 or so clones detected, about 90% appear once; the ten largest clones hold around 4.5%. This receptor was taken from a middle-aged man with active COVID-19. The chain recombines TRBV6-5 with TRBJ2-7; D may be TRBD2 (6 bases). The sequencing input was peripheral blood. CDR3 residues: CASSHSIGDFIYEQYF. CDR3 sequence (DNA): TGTGCCAGCAGTCACTCGATCGGGGACTTTATATACGAGCAGTACTTC.